Listed below are T cell receptor beta chains from one sample, sequenced in a study of T cells in Graves' hyperthyroidism and ophthalmopathy. Each CDR3 protein is one row after TCRdb ran MiXCR on the multiplex PCR reads. The top ten clones hold approximately 8.7% of a sample with 800,000 or so distinct CDR3 sequences, 38% of them seen once. Material: blood. Receptors originate from a man in his late teens or twenties with Graves' hyperthyroidism. The CDR3 runs from the conserved cysteine through the conserved F or W. Part of the rows lack a size; the others show once, few, many or a class for expanded clones.

CASSRDGLETQYF	few	TRBJ2-5	TRBV7-9
CASSDPGQIF	many	TRBJ1-2	TRBV2
CSSGQGKPSGANVLTF	NA	TRBJ2-6	TRBV29-1
CASRAGGNSEAFF	NA	TRBJ1-1	TRBV5-1
CASSESSSGAEETQYF	NA	TRBJ2-5	TRBV10-1
CATSCRSGANVLTF	NA	TRBJ2-6	TRBV15
CASRSRGRGGGYTF	NA	TRBJ1-2	TRBV13
CALAGTGGDLSSGNTIYF	NA	TRBJ1-3	TRBV19
CASSYRQGAGGETQYF	few	TRBJ2-5	TRBV7-2
CAITRATGSHGYTF	NA	TRBJ1-2	TRBV10-3
CASSGEDTEAFF	few	TRBJ1-1	TRBV18
CASTRALAGAYEQYF	NA	TRBJ2-7	TRBV12-3/TRBV12-4
CSVPGGTTGELFF	NA	TRBJ2-2	TRBV20-1
CASSTRRGQGSGNTIYF	NA	TRBJ1-3	TRBV7-6
CASSYGKNNSPLHF	few	TRBJ1-6	TRBV6-5
CASRPDRVGHEKLFF	many	TRBJ1-4	TRBV2
CASSLFVTATGGYTF	many	TRBJ1-2	TRBV7-9
CASSLGAHRAGGEKLFF	NA	TRBJ1-4	TRBV7-2
CASSQARGSETQYF	NA	TRBJ2-5	TRBV7-8
CAGGASESQETQYF	NA	TRBJ2-5	TRBV7-9
CSVRGGNAGELFF	NA	TRBJ2-2	TRBV29-1
CASDTGTQEAFF	few	TRBJ1-1	TRBV6-1
CAISESGSSSTDTQYF	NA	TRBJ2-3	TRBV10-3
CASLWGTEAFF	many	TRBJ1-1	TRBV7-8
CSVLARNTGELFF	NA	TRBJ2-2	TRBV29-1
CASSDSGTACQYF	many	TRBJ2-5	TRBV2
CASEGDRDEETQYF	few	TRBJ2-5	TRBV2
CASSERGAPQHF	NA	TRBJ1-5	TRBV5-6
CASSLGGQRNTGELFF	few	TRBJ2-2	TRBV13
CSAETESNSPLHF	many	TRBJ1-6	TRBV20-1
CASSQDRDRPEQYF	NA	TRBJ2-7	TRBV4-1
CASSGEDSPLHF	many	TRBJ1-6	TRBV2
CASSRVRDTEAFF	few	TRBJ1-1	TRBV6-6
CSVPWDATGELFF	many	TRBJ2-2	TRBV29-1
CASSLAGMPQETQYF	many	TRBJ2-5	TRBV7-9
CASGVGLAGGRFQETQYF	NA	TRBJ2-5	TRBV2
CSVELGPAGESEQYF	NA	TRBJ2-7	TRBV29-1
CASSYSWDGTQYF	few	TRBJ2-5	TRBV6-5
CASSLAGNVRVTF	NA	TRBJ1-2	TRBV7-9
CASSLWEIAEGSGELFF	few	TRBJ2-2	TRBV9
CASSNVGSQRTQYF	many	TRBJ2-5	TRBV19
CSARTGGHEQYF	few	TRBJ2-7	TRBV20-1
CASSQERSPDLYGYTF	NA	TRBJ1-2	TRBV4-1
CASSESYGTVYEQYF	few	TRBJ2-7	TRBV6-1
CASSSLAGQRSSYEQYF	NA	TRBJ2-7	TRBV7-2
CASRLKQEWSGNYGYTF	many	TRBJ1-2	TRBV2
CASSRGGGKHKPQHF	NA	TRBJ1-5	TRBV6-6
CASSIWTGTMNTEAFF	NA	TRBJ1-1	TRBV19
CASSARAGRSGNTIYF	few	TRBJ1-3	TRBV16